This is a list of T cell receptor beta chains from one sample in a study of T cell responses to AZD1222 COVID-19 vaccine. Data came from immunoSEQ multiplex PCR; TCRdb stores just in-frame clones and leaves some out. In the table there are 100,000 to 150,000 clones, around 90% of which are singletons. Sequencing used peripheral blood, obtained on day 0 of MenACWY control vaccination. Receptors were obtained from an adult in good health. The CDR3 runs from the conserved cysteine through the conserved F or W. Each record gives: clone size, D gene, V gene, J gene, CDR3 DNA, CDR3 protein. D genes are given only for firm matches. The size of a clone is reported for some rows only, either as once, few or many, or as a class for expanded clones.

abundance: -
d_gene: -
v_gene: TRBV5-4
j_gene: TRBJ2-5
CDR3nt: TGTGCCAGCAGCCTTCGGCCAGGGACCGTCCAAGAGACCCAGTACTTC
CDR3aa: CASSLRPGTVQETQYF

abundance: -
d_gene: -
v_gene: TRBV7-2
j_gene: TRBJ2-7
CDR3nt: TGTGCCAGCAGCTTAGCGATGAACGAGCAGTACTTC
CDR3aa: CASSLAMNEQYF

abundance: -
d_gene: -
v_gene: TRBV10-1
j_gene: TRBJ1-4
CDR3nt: TGCGCCAAGAACCAACAGGGATCATCAACTAATGAAAAACTGTTTTTT
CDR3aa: CAKNQQGSSTNEKLFF

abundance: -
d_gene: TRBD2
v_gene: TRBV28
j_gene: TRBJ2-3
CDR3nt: TGTGCCAGCAACGGGGGAGGGTTAATCACAGATACGCAGTATTTT
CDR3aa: CASNGGGLITDTQYF

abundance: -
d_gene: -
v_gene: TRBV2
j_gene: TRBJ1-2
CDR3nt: TGTGCCAGCATAAGGAGGAATGGCTACACCTTC
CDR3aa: CASIRRNGYTF

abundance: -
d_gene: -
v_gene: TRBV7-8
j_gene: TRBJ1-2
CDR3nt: TGTGCCAGCGGGCCAGGGAATAACCTCATCTATGGCTACACCTTC
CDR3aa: CASGPGNNLIYGYTF

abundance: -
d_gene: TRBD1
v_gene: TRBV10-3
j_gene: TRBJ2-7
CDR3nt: TGTGCCATCAGTGAATTTTCAGGGGGCTCCTACGAGCAGTACTTC
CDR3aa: CAISEFSGGSYEQYF

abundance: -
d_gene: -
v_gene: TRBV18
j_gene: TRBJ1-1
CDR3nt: TGTGCCAGCTCACCTGCGGTGAACACTGAAGCTTTCTTT
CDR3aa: CASSPAVNTEAFF

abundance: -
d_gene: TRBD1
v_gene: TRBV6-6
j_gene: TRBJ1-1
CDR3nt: TGTGCCAGCAGTTCCCCGACAGGGTCTCCCGAAGCTTTCTTT
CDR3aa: CASSSPTGSPEAFF

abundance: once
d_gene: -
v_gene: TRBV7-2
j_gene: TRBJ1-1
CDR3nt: TGTGCCAGCAGCTCTGGGGGCGGGAACACTGAAGCTTTCTTT
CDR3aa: CASSSGGGNTEAFF

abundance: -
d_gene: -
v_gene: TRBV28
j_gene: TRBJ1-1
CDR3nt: TGTGCCAGCAGTTTATACCGGGGGACTACTGAAGCTTTCTTT
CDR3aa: CASSLYRGTTEAFF

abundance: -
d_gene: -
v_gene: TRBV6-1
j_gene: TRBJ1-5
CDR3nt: TGTGCCAGCAGTGATCCTCAGGGCCATCAGCCCCAGCATTTT
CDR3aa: CASSDPQGHQPQHF

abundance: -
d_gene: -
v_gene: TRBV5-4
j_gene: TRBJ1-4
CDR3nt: TGTGCCAGCAGAGCCGGACAGACGAAGGAAAAACTGTTTTTT
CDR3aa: CASRAGQTKEKLFF

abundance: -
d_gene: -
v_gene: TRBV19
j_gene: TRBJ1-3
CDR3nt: TGTGCCACAAAACTGGACAGCTACTCTGGAAACACCATATATTTT
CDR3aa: CATKLDSYSGNTIYF

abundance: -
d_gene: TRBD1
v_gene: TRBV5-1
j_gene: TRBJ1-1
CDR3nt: TGCGCCAGCAGCTTAAGACAGGGGTCGGAAGCTTTCTTT
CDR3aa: CASSLRQGSEAFF

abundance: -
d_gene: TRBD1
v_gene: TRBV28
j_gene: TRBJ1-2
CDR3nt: TGTGCCAGCACCACCGGACAGGGTGAAGGCTACACCTTC
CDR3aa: CASTTGQGEGYTF

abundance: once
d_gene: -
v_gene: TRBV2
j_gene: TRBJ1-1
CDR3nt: TGTGCCAGCAGTGAAGAGAGGGTGAACACTGAAGCTTTCTTT
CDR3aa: CASSEERVNTEAFF

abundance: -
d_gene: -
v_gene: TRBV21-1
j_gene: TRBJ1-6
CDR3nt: TGTGCCAAACGCGGACAGGGGATGAACTATAATTCACCCCTCCACTTT
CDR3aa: CAKRGQGMNYNSPLHF

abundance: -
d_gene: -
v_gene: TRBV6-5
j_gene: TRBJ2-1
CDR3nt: TGTGCCAGCAGTTACCGACCTGGGGGGGCCCGTAGTGAGCAGTTCTTC
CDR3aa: CASSYRPGGARSEQFF

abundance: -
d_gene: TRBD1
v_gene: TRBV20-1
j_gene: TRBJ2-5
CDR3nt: TGCAGTACAGGGGTTCAGGAGACCCAGTACTTC
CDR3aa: CSTGVQETQYF

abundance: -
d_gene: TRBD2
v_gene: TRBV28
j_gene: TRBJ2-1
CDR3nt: TGTGCCAGCAGCCTGGGACTAGCGGGAGGGAATGAGCAGTTCTTC
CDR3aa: CASSLGLAGGNEQFF

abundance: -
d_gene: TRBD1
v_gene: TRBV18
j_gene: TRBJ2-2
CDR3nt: TGTGCCAGCTCACCCCCCGGACAGGGGGGCACCGGGGAGCTGTTTTTT
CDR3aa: CASSPPGQGGTGELFF

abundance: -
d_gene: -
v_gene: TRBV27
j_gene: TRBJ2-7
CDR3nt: TGTGCCAGCAGCCCACAGGGTCCCTCCTACGAGCAGTACTTC
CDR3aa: CASSPQGPSYEQYF

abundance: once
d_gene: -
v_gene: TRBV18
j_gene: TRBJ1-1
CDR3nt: TGTGCCAGCTCACCACTGGACACTGAAGCTTTCTTT
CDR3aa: CASSPLDTEAFF

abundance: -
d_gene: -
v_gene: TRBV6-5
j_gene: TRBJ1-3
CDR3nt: TGTGCCAGCAGTTACAACGCCGGAAACACCATATATTTT
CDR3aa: CASSYNAGNTIYF

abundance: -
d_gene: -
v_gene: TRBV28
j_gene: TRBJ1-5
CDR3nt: TGTGCCAGCACCACTTTGGGGGTCAGAATTTATAGCAATCAGCCCCAGCATTTT
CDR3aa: CASTTLGVRIYSNQPQHF

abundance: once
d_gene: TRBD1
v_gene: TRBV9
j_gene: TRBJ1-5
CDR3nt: TGTGCCAGCAGTCCAGGGGGGAATCAGCCCCAGCATTTT
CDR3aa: CASSPGGNQPQHF

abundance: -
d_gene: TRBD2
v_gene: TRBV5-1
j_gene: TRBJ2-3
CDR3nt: TGCGCCAGCAGCCCGGGTAGCGGGGGCCTCCTCACAGATACGCAGTATTTT
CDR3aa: CASSPGSGGLLTDTQYF

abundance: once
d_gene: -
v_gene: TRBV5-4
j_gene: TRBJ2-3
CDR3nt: TGTGCCAGCAGCCCTTTGACAGGAACCACAGATACGCAGTATTTT
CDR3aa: CASSPLTGTTDTQYF

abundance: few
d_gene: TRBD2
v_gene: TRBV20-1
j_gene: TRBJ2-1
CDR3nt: TGCAGTGCTAGTCCAGCGGGGGGGCCTATAGATGAGCAGTTCTTC
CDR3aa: CSASPAGGPIDEQFF

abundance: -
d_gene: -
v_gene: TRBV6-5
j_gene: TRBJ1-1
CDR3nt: TGTGCCAGCTGGTCCTACGGCGGGAACACTGAAGCTTTCTTT
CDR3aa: CASWSYGGNTEAFF

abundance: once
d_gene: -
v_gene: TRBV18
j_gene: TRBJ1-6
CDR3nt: TGTGCCAGCTCACCGGTTTTACAGCGTCTATCAAATTCACCCCTCCACTTT
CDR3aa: CASSPVLQRLSNSPLHF

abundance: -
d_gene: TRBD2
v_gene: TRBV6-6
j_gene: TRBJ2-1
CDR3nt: TGTGCCAGCAGTTTCCGACTAGCGGGAGTAGTAGGTGAGCAGTTCTTC
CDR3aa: CASSFRLAGVVGEQFF

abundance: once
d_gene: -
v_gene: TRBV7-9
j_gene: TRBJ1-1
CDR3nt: TGTGCCAGCAGCTTATCCCGTTATGGTGAAGCTTTCTTT
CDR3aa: CASSLSRYGEAFF

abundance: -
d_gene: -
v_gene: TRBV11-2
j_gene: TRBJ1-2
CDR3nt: TGTGCCAGCAGCGGGGGGGGACGGGACCCCTTAACTCTCTATGGCTACACCTTC
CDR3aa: CASSGGGRDPLTLYGYTF

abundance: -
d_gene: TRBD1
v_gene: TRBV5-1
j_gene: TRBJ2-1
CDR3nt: TGCGCCAGCAGCTTGGTCAGGGGGAGAGGCGGTGAGCAGTTCTTC
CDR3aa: CASSLVRGRGGEQFF

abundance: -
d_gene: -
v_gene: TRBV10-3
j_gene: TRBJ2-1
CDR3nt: TGTGCCATCAGTGGGGCTACCAATGAGCAGTTCTTC
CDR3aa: CAISGATNEQFF

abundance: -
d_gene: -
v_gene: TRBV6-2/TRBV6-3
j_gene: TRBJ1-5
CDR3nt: TGTGCCAGCAGTTCGGGGGGGCGCGTCCCCCAGCATTTT
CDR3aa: CASSSGGRVPQHF

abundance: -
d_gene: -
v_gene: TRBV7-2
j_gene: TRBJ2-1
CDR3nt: TGTGCCAGCAGCTTTTACCTAAACAATGAGCAGTTCTTC
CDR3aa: CASSFYLNNEQFF

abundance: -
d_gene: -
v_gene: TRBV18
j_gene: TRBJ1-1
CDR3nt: TGTGCCAGCTCACCCTTGTCTCCGAACACTGAAGCTTTCTTT
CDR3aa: CASSPLSPNTEAFF

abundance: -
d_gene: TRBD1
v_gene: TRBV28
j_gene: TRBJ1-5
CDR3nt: TGTGCCAGCAGCGCTCGGGACAGCACAATAAATCAGCCCCAGCATTTT
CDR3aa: CASSARDSTINQPQHF

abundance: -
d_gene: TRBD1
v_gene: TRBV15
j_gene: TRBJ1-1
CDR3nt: TGTGCCACCACCGCAGGGGGCCGAACTGAAGCTTTCTTT
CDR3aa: CATTAGGRTEAFF

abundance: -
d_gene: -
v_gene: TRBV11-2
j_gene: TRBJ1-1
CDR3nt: TGTGCCAGCAGAACCGCTGGGGGCCCGAACACTGAAGCTTTCTTT
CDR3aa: CASRTAGGPNTEAFF

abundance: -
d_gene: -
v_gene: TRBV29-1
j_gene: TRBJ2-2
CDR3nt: TGCAGCGTTATAAGCGCAGGGTTGATCACGAACACCGGGGAGCTGTTTTTT
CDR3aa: CSVISAGLITNTGELFF

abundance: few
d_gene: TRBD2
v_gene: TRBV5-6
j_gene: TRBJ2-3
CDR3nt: TGTGCCAGCAGCGCGAGGACTAGCGGCTACACAGATACGCAGTATTTT
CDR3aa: CASSARTSGYTDTQYF

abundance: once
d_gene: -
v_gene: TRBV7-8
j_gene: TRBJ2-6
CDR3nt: TGTGCCAGCAGCTTAGTACCGCTCTCTGGGGCCAACGTCCTGACTTTC
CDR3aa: CASSLVPLSGANVLTF

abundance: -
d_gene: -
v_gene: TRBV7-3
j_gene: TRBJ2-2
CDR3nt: TGTGCCAGCAGCTTAGGTGTCTATTCCGGGGAGCTGTTTTTT
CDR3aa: CASSLGVYSGELFF

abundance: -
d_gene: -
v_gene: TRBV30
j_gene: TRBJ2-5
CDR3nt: TGTGCCTGGAGTGTTGCAGGGACGGTTGGGGAGACCCAGTACTTC
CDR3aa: CAWSVAGTVGETQYF

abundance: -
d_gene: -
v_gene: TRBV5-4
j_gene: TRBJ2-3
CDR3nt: TGTGCCAGCAGCCGGATAGGCACAGATACGCAGTATTTT
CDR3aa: CASSRIGTDTQYF

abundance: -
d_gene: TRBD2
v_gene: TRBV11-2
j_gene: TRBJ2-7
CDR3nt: TGTGCCAGCACCCCACAAGCGGGAGACTACGAGCAGTACTTC
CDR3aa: CASTPQAGDYEQYF

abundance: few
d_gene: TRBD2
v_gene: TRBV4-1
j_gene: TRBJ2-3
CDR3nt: TGCGCCAGCAGCCAAGAACTCTCCGGGACTAGCGGGAGCGGGCGCACAGATACGCAGTATTTT
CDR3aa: CASSQELSGTSGSGRTDTQYF

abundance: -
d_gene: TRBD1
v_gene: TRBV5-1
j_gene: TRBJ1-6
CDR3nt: TGCGCCAGCAGCCAGCCGGGACAGGGTTCTTCACCCCTCCACTTT
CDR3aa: CASSQPGQGSSPLHF

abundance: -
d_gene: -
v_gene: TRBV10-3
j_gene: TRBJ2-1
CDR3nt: TGTGCCATCAGTCCCCCCGGCGGTGTAGGCAATGAGCAGTTCTTC
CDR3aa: CAISPPGGVGNEQFF

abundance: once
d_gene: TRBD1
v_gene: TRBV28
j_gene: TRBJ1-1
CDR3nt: TGTGCCAGCAGGAGCTCGGACAGGGAAATTACCCGGCCTGAAGCTTTCTTT
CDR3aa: CASRSSDREITRPEAFF

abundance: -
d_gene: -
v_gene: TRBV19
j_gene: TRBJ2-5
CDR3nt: TGTGCCAGTAGTAAACTACAGGGAGGTGAGACCCAGTACTTC
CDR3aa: CASSKLQGGETQYF

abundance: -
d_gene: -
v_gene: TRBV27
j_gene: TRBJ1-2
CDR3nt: TGTGCCAGCAGGTCTCCCAGAAGACACTATGGCTACACCTTC
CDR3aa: CASRSPRRHYGYTF

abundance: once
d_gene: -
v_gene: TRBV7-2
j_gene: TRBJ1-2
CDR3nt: TGTGCCAGCAGCATAGAAGAGGGCTATGGCTACACCTTC
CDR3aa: CASSIEEGYGYTF

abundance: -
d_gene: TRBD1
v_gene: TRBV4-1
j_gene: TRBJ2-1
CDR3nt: TGCGCCAGCAGCCAAGGGACAGGGGGTCACTACAATGAGCAGTTCTTC
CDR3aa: CASSQGTGGHYNEQFF

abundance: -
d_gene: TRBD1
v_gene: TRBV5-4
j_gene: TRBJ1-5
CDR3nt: TGTGCCAGCAGCCCCGGACAGGGCCCCAATCAGCCCCAGCATTTT
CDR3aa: CASSPGQGPNQPQHF

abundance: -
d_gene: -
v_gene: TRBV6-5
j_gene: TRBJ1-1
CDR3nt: TGTGCCAGCCCTCCACCACAGGGTAACACTGAAGCTTTCTTT
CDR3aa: CASPPPQGNTEAFF